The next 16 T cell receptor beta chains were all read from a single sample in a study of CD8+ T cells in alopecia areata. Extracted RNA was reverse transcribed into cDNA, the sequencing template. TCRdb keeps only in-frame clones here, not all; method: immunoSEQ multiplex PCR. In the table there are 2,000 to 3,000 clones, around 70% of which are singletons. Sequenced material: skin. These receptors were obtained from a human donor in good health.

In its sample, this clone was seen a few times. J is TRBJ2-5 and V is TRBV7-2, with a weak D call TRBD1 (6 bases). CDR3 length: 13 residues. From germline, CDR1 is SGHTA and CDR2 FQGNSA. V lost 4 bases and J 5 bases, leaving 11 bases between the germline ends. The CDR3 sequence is CASSSQGWETQYF. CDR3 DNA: TGTGCCAGCAGCTCACAGGGTTGGGAGACCCAGTACTTC.

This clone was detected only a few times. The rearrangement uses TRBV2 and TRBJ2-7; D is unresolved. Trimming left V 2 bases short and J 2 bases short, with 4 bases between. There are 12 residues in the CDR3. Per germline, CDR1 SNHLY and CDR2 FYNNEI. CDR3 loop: CASSEPAYEQYF. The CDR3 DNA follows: TGTGCCAGCAGTGAACCTGCCTACGAGCAGTACTTC.

In DNA form, the CDR3 reads TGTGCCAGTAGTATGAAAGGTCAGGGTTACAATGAGCAGTTCTTC. Translating gives CASSMKGQGYNEQFF. The chain links TRBV19 to TRBJ2-1, with TRBD1 as a possible D gene (5 bases). V was clipped by 3 bases and J by 4 bases, with 13 bases between them. This CDR3 is built from 15 residues. CDR1 is LNHDA and CDR2 is SQIVND in the germline V gene (reference sequence).

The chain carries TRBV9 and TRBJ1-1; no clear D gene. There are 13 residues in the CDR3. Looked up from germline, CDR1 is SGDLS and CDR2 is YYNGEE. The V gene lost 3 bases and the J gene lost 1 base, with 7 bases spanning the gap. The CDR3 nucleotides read TGTGCCAGCAGCGGGGCCCCGAACACTGAAGCTTTCTTT. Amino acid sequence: CASSGAPNTEAFF. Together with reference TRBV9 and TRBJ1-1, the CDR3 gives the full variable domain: DSGVTQTPKHLITATGQRVTLRCSPRSGDLSVYWYQQSLDQGLQFLIQYYNGEERAKGNILERFSAQQFPDLHSELNLSSLELGDSALYFCASSGAPNTEAFFGQGTRLTVV.

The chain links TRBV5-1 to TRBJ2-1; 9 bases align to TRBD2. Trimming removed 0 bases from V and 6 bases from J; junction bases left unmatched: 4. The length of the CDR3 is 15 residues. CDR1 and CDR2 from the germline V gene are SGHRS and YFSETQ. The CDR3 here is CASSLGTSEGNEQFF. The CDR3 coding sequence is TGCGCCAGCAGCTTGGGGACTAGCGAGGGCAATGAGCAGTTCTTC.

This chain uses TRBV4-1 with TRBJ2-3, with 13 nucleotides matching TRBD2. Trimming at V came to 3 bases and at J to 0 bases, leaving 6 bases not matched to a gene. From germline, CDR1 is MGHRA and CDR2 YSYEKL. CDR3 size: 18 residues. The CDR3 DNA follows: TGCGCCAGCAGCCAGACTAGCGGGGGGCGAACTAGCACAGATACGCAGTATTTT. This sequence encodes CASSQTSGGRTSTDTQYF.

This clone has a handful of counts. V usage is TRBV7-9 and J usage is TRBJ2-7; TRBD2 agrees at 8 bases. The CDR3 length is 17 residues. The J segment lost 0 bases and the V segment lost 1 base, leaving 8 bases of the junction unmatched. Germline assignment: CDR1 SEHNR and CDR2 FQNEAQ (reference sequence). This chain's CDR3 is CASSLVFAGTSSYEQYF. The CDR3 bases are TGTGCCAGCAGCTTAGTATTCGCCGGGACTAGCTCCTACGAGCAGTACTTC.

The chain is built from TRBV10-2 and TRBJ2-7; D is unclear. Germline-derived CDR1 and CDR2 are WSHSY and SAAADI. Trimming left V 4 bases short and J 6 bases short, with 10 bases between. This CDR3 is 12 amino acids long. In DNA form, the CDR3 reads TGCGCCAGCAGTGCCCTCCCCGGCGAGCAGTACTTC. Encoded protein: CASSALPGEQYF.

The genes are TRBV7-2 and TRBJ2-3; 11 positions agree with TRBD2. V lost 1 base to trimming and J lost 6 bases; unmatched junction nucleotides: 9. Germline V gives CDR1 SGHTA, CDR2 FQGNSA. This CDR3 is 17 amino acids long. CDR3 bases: TGTGCCAGCAGCTTAGATGGGGTAGCGGGGGGGTTTGATACGCAGTATTTT. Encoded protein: CASSLDGVAGGFDTQYF.

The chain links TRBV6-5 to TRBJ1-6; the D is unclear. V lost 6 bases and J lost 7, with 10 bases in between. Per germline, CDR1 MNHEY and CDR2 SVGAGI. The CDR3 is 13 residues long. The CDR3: CASSYGENSPLHF. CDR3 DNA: TGTGCCAGCAGCTATGGGGAGAATTCACCCCTCCACTTT.

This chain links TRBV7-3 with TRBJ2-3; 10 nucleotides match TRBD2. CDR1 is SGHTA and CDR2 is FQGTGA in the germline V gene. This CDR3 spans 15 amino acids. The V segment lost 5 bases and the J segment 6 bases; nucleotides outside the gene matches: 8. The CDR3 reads CASSLAGAVTDTQYF. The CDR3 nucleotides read TGTGCCAGCAGCCTAGCGGGGGCGGTCACGGATACGCAGTATTTT.

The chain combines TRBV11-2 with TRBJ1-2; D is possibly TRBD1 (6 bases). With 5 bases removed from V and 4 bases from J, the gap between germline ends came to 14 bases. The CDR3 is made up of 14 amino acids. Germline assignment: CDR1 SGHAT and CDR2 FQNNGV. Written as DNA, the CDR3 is TGTGCCAGCAGCCGGGGGGGCACAAGCTATGGCTACACCTTC. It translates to CASSRGGTSYGYTF.

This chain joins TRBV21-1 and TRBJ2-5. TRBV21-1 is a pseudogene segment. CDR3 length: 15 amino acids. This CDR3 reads CASSPSTGTGETQYF. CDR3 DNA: TGTGCCAGCAGCCCTTCGACGGGGACGGGGGAGACCCAGTACTTC.

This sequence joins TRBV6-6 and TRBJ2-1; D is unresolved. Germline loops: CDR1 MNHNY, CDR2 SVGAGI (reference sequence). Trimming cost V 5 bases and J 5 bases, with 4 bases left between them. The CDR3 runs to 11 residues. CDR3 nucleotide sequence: TGTGCCAGCAGTGTCAACAATGAGCAGTTCTTC. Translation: CASSVNNEQFF.

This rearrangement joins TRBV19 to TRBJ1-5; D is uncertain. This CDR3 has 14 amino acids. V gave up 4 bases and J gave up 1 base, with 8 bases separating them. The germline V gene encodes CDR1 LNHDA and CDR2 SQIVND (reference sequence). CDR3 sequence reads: CASSTTISNQPQHF. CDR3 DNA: TGTGCCAGTAGTACGACAATCAGCAATCAGCCCCAGCATTTT.

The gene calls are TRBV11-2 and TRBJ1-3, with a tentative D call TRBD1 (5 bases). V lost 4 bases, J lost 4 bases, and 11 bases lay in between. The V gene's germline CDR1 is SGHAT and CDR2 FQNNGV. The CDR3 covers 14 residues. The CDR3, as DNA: TGTGCCAGCAGCTCCACGGGGACGGGAAACACCATATATTTT. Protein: CASSSTGTGNTIYF.